These 20 T cell receptor beta chains came from one sample sequenced in a study of vaccination and CD4 T cells after COVID-19. Cultured CD4+ T cell DNA was sequenced using the Oncomine TCR Beta short-read assay. TCRdb reanalysed the PCR reads using MiXCR and keeps one entry per CDR3 protein. In the table there are some 25,000 distinct CDR3 sequences, about 40% of which are singletons. The treatment here: roughly 11-day PBMC culture with coronavirus spike peptide pools or control peptides (ViraFEST assay). Which antigens these TCRs recognize remains unknown. The sample comprised CD4+ T cells from blood, cultured in vitro. The receptors stem from a human donor who had recovered from COVID-19.

This clonotype was seen only a few times. V usage is TRBV7-3 and J usage is TRBJ1-6, with TRBD1 matching 7 bases. CDR3 length: 14 residues. J lost 10 bases, V lost 2 bases, and 5 bases had no gene match. Germline lookup yields CDR1 SGHTA and CDR2 FQGTGA. DNA of the CDR3: TGTGCCAGCAGCTTACGGCAGGGGGAATCACCCCTCCACTTT. It yields the protein CASSLRQGESPLHF.

This clonotype was observed a handful of times. V gene TRBV4-3 combines with J gene TRBJ2-3; D uncertain. The V and J ends lost 0 bases and 2 bases respectively, with 6 bases between them. The CDR3 runs to 14 residues. In germline, CDR1 is LGHNA, CDR2 YSLEER. The CDR3 DNA follows: TGCGCCAGCAGCCAAGATGCCCTCACAGATACGCAGTATTTT. Translated: CASSQDALTDTQYF.

The gene calls are TRBV24-1 and TRBJ2-5; D is unclear. Per germline, CDR1 KGHDR and CDR2 SFDVKD. Deletions cut 6 bases from V and 2 bases from J, with 9 bases between. The CDR3 length is 13 residues. CDR3 nucleotide sequence: TGTGCCACCAGTCGTGGAGCACAAGAGACCCAGTACTTC. Amino acid sequence: CATSRGAQETQYF.

This chain links TRBV20-1 with TRBJ2-7; maybe TRBD2 (5 bases). The germline V gene encodes CDR1 DFQATT and CDR2 SNEGSKA (reference sequence). V was pared by 6 bases and J by 3 bases, with 12 bases between. CDR3 length: 12 residues. CDR3 bases: TGCAGTGCAAGCCGGGAAGTCTACGAGCAGTACTTC. As protein: CSASREVYEQYF.

V gene TRBV6-1 combines with J gene TRBJ1-6; D remains unclear. V was clipped by 4 bases and J by 6 bases, with 10 bases between them. Germline assignment: CDR1 MNHNS and CDR2 SASEGT. The CDR3 sequence is 14 residues long. CDR3 region: CASSGRSFNSPLHF. The CDR3 DNA reads TGTGCCAGCAGTGGACGGAGCTTTAATTCACCCCTCCACTTT.

Only a few counts were recorded for this clonotype. The chain recombines TRBV20-1 with TRBJ2-3, with unresolved D. V was cut by 1 base and J by 1 base, with 9 bases left in between. In germline, CDR1 is DFQATT, CDR2 SNEGSKA (reference sequence). This CDR3 spans 14 amino acids. CDR3 in amino acids: CSARGFYRTDTQYF. The CDR3 nucleotides are TGCAGTGCTAGAGGGTTCTATCGCACAGATACGCAGTATTTT.

This CDR3 reads CASSEAAGDTQYF. The CDR3 DNA reads as TGTGCCAGCAGTGAAGCGGCGGGGGATACGCAGTATTTT. The V call is TRBV6-1, the J call TRBJ2-3; D might be TRBD2 (6 bases). V lost 0 bases and J 6 bases, leaving 7 bases between the germline ends. The CDR3 extends over 13 amino acids. Germline values: CDR1 MNHNS, CDR2 SASEGT.

The rearrangement links TRBV5-4 to TRBJ1-1, with D possibly being TRBD1 (5 bases). This CDR3 contains 14 residues. Germline CDR1 and CDR2: SGHNT and YYREEE (reference sequence). Trimming took 0 bases from V and 5 from J, leaving 11 bases between them. CDR3 DNA: TGTGCCAGCAGCTTGGGTGGGGCATGGACTGAAGCTTTCTTT. Translated: CASSLGGAWTEAFF. The whole variable domain, filled in from reference TRBV5-4 and TRBJ1-1, reads ETGVTQSPTHLIKTRGQQVTLRCSSQSGHNTVSWYQQALGQGPQFIFQYYREEENGRGNFPPRFSGLQFPNYSSELNVNALELDDSALYLCASSLGGAWTEAFFGQGTRLTVV.

The rearrangement links TRBV14 to TRBJ2-7; D gene ambiguous. Trimming took 4 bases from V and 1 from J, leaving 17 bases between them. Germline CDR1 SGHDN, CDR2 FVKESK. This CDR3 spans 16 amino acids. The CDR3 bases are TGTGCCAGCAGCCCCCTCCGGCAACTGGGATCCTACGAGCAGTACTTC. Its translation is CASSPLRQLGSYEQYF. Supplemented by reference TRBV14 and TRBJ2-7, the full variable domain reads EAGVTQFPSHSVIEKGQTVTLRCDPISGHDNLYWYRRVMGKEIKFLLHFVKESKQDESGMPNNRFLAERTGGTYSTLKVQPAELEDSGVYFCASSPLRQLGSYEQYFGPGTRLTVT.

This clonotype occurred once. The chain combines TRBV4-3 with TRBJ1-6; D remains ambiguous. Germline CDR1 reads LGHNA; CDR2 reads YSLEER. This CDR3 is built from 12 residues. Deletions cut 6 bases from V and 3 bases from J, with 3 bases between. The chain's CDR3 is CASRVYNSPLHF. CDR3 nucleotides: TGCGCCAGCAGGGTCTATAATTCACCCCTCCACTTT.

The chain joins TRBV20-1 to TRBJ1-2, with D perhaps matching TRBD1 (5 bases). Germline lookup yields CDR1 DFQATT and CDR2 SNEGSKA (reference sequence). The CDR3 loop spans 12 amino acids. V lost 6 bases and J 4 bases, leaving 12 bases between the germline ends. This chain's CDR3 is CSAPQGIYGYTF. For the CDR3, the DNA is TGCAGTGCACCTCAGGGAATCTATGGCTACACCTTC.

CDR3 coding DNA: TGCGCCAGCAGTCCGGCGCGGGGGGGTAACAATGAGCAGTTCTTC. The encoded protein is CASSPARGGNNEQFF. The chain links TRBV5-1 to TRBJ2-1, with 9 positions matching TRBD2. This CDR3 is 15 amino acids long. V dropped 5 bases and J dropped 5; count of bases not matched to a gene: 8. Germline V lookup: CDR1 SGHRS, CDR2 YFSETQ.

The sample holds a few counts of this clonotype. The chain has TRBV7-2 and TRBJ1-5, with a weak D call TRBD1 (6 bases). CDR3 length equals 14 residues. Deletions cut 5 bases from V and 5 bases from J, with 13 bases between. CDR1 SGHTA and CDR2 FQGNSA come from the germline V gene. DNA for the CDR3: TGTGCCAGCAGCCTTCGGACAGCCGATCAGCCCCAGCATTTT. Translating it yields CASSLRTADQPQHF.

The chain carries TRBV18 and TRBJ1-5; no firm D call. V was cut by 5 bases and J by 3 bases, with 14 bases left in between. Germline loops: CDR1 KGHSH, CDR2 LQKENI. The CDR3 loop spans 15 amino acids. CDR3 region: CASSALGSFNQPQHF. The CDR3 DNA is TGTGCCAGCTCAGCTCTGGGCTCCTTCAATCAGCCCCAGCATTTT.

As regards this clonotype: Germline is not matched at one junction end, which may reflect a read error. The chain is built from TRBV28 and TRBJ2-7, with 7 bases lining up with TRBD2. The germline gives CDR1 MDHEN, CDR2 SYDVKM. This CDR3 comprises 15 residues. The CDR3 sequence is CASRLSTGLPSEQYF. The DNA of the CDR3 is TGTGCCAGCAGGTTATCCACGGGACTACCTAGCGAGCAGTACTTC. Combining the CDR3 with reference TRBV28 and TRBJ2-7 gives the whole variable domain DVKVTQSSRYLVKRTGEKVFLECVQDMDHENMFWYRQDPGLGLRLIYFSYDVKMKEKGDIPEGYSVSREKKERFSLILESASTNQTSMYLCASRLSTGLPSEQYFGPGTRLTVT.

There are a few counts of this clonotype. The chain carries TRBV20-1 and TRBJ2-3; D might be TRBD2 (5 bases). V lost 1 base and J lost 2, with 13 bases in between. This CDR3 contains 15 residues. Germline CDR1 DFQATT, CDR2 SNEGSKA (reference sequence). CDR3 bases: TGCAGTGCTAGAGTCGGGGAGTCTTACACAGATACGCAGTATTTT. The encoded protein is CSARVGESYTDTQYF.

This clonotype was seen a handful of times. In DNA, the CDR3 is TGCAGTGCGGCCCGAGCGGGGTCAACTCCTAGCACAGATACGCAGTATTTT. It codes for CSAARAGSTPSTDTQYF. This chain links TRBV20-1 with TRBJ2-3; 7 positions agree with TRBD2. This CDR3 contains 17 residues. Looked up from germline, CDR1 is DFQATT and CDR2 is SNEGSKA (reference sequence). Trimming at V came to 6 bases and at J to 0 bases, leaving 15 bases not matched to a gene.

This clonotype has more than one count but fewer than ten. The V and J genes are TRBV27 and TRBJ1-6; 7 bases fit TRBD1. Germline CDR1 reads MNHEY; CDR2 reads SMNVEV (reference sequence). The CDR3 is 14 amino acids. V was pared by 6 bases and J by 7 bases, with 6 bases of the junction left unmatched. The DNA for the CDR3 is TGTGCCAGCAGACTGACAGGGTGGAATTCACCCCTCCACTTT. Its protein product is CASRLTGWNSPLHF.

The V call is TRBV4-2, the J call TRBJ2-1; D uncertain. The DNA end is more similar to TRBJ2-7, so the J call may be wrong. CDR3 length: 11 residues. Germline V gives CDR1 LGHNA, CDR2 YNFKEQ. The CDR3 protein is CASSQEYEQYF. CDR3 in DNA: TGTGCCAGCAGCCAAGAATACGAGCAGTACTTC.

V usage is TRBV19 and J usage is TRBJ2-1; 13 nucleotides align to TRBD2. This CDR3 contains 16 residues. Germline V gene data show CDR1 as LNHDA and CDR2 as SQIVND (reference sequence). J gave up 4 bases and V 5 bases, and 5 bases lay outside the gene matches. The CDR3 bases are TGTGCCAGTAGTCCGGGGACTAGCGGGATTTACAATGAGCAGTTCTTC. It is translated as CASSPGTSGIYNEQFF. Using reference TRBV19 and TRBJ2-1 for the parts outside the CDR3, the full variable domain is DGGITQSPKYLFRKEGQNVTLSCEQNLNHDAMYWYRQDPGQGLRLIYYSQIVNDFQKGDIAEGYSVSREKKESFPLTVTSAQKNPTAFYLCASSPGTSGIYNEQFFGPGTRLTVL.